The rows below give T cell receptor beta chains drawn from one sample of a study of shared clonotypes between healthy human individuals. The assay was immunoSEQ multiplex PCR, and TCRdb's table has in-frame clones only and misses some. The repertoire consists of more than 450,000 clones, with about four fifths occurring once and the leading ten covering approximately 12%. Source material: PBMCs. These TCRs come from a woman in her 40s in good health. Some clones in this sample may be carry-over from other donors' samples. Each CDR3 is given with its conserved first and last residue. A D gene is named only where the DNA matches it firmly. The size field is filled for only some rows; it gives once, few, many or a size class.

j_call v_call clone_size d_call cdr3_aa
TRBJ2-2 TRBV28 NA NA CASSHYPRPDGPNTGELFF
TRBJ2-6 TRBV6-4 NA TRBD2 CASSETSGSGANVLTF
TRBJ1-2 TRBV28 many NA CASSLARYYGYTF
TRBJ2-3 TRBV29-1 few TRBD1 CSAETGTNTQYF
TRBJ2-5 TRBV7-3 NA NA CASSLYGSGTQETQYF
TRBJ2-2 TRBV10-3 NA NA CAIRYSPDPNTGELFF
TRBJ2-3 TRBV30 NA TRBD2 CAWSVSRTSGRAGDTQYF
TRBJ2-7 TRBV5-1 NA NA CASKDSPYEQYF
TRBJ1-2 TRBV2 few TRBD1 CASNRQQGADGYTF
TRBJ1-2 TRBV28 many TRBD1 CASSSTGGRYGYTF
TRBJ1-3 TRBV5-1 NA NA CASSLDGSSGNTIYF
TRBJ2-3 TRBV19 NA TRBD2 CASSAGLAIDTQYF
TRBJ2-5 TRBV18 NA TRBD2 CASSAPGLPETQYF
TRBJ2-2 TRBV6-4 NA NA CASSDSENTGELFF
TRBJ2-2 TRBV2 NA NA CARITSCFVCGELFF
TRBJ2-1 TRBV18 few TRBD2 CASSPPGLGDNEQFF
TRBJ2-1 TRBV5-1 NA TRBD2 CASSWQPSGKENEQFF
TRBJ2-7 TRBV7-9 once NA CASSYSSYEQYF
TRBJ2-4 TRBV11-3 NA TRBD1 CASSPGQGLAKNIQYF
TRBJ2-1 TRBV5-1 NA NA CASSLRLGQNEQFF
TRBJ2-3 TRBV5-5 NA NA CASSPGTISTDTQYF
NA TRBV7-9 NA TRBD1 CASSLEGQGLYEQYF
TRBJ2-2 TRBV19 once NA CASSIPQPDSTGELFF
TRBJ2-1 TRBV28 NA TRBD2 CASSLWRGASYNEQFF
TRBJ2-7 TRBV4-1 NA NA CASSQGQGVSYEQYF
TRBJ2-1 TRBV28 NA TRBD1 CASSATGEPYNEQFF
TRBJ2-3 TRBV5-1 NA NA CASSLSSVSTDTQYF
TRBJ2-5 TRBV30 NA TRBD1 CAWSPRGRGETQYF
TRBJ2-7 TRBV6-6 NA TRBD1 CASRNRGRGSYEQYF
TRBJ1-5 TRBV28 NA NA CASRGAGRNQPQHF
TRBJ2-1 TRBV2 NA NA CASNIGSASYNEQFF
TRBJ2-1 TRBV4-2 NA NA CASSQGRGSQNEQFF
TRBJ2-4 TRBV6-6 few NA CASSGGPKNIQYF
TRBJ1-2 TRBV5-5 NA NA CASSPSQGTNYGYTF